This T cell receptor beta chain was recorded in a study of blood T cell repertoires in COVID-19. Study information: The cDNA or gDNA used as material had been derived from T cells, B-cell-depleted T cells, or PBMCs.

Germline V gives CDR1 MNHEY, CDR2 SVGEGT. Trimming took 0 bases from V and 7 from J, leaving 7 bases between them. The CDR3 has 13 amino acids. Data came from immunoSEQ multiplex PCR; TCRdb stores just in-frame clones and leaves some out. This repertoire shows over 350,000 clones, 80% to 90% found once; its top ten account for 4.3%. This sequence originates from a woman aged 30 to 39 with acute or convalescent COVID-19. The V gene is TRBV6-2 or TRBV6-3, the J gene TRBJ2-1; D possibly corresponds to TRBD1 (6 bases). Sequencing used peripheral blood. The CDR3, as DNA: TGTGCCAGCAGTTACTCCGACAGGAATGAGCAGTTCTTC. The encoded protein is CASSYSDRNEQFF.